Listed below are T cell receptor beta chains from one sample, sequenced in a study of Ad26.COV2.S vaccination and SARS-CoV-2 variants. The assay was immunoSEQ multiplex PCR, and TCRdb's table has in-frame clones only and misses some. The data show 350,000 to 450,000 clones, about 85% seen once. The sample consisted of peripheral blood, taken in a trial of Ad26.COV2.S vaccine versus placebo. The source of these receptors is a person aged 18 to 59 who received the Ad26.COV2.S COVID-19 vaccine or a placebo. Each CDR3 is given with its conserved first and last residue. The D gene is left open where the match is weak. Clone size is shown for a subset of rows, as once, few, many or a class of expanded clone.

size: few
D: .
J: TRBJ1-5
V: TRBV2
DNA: TGTGCCAGCAGTGAACAGGGTTTAAGCAATCAGCCCCAGCATTTT
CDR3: CASSEQGLSNQPQHF

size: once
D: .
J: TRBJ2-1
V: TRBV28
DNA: TGTGCCAGCAAACCTAGTCCGAACAGGTCCTACAATGAGCAGTTCTTC
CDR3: CASKPSPNRSYNEQFF

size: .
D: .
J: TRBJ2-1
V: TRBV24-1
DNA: TGTGCCACGGCGGGGCAGGGTGCCAATGAGCAGTTCTTC
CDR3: CATAGQGANEQFF

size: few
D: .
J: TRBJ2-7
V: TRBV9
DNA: TGTGCCAGCAGCGGTGACTTTCCCTACGAGCAGTACTTC
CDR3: CASSGDFPYEQYF

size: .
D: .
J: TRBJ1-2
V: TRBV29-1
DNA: TGCAGCGTTGAAGCCTCTGGAACACCTAACTATGGCTACACCTTC
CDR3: CSVEASGTPNYGYTF

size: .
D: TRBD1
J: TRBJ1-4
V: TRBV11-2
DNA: TGTGCCAGCAGCCCACCTCGACAGGGTGGGGGTGAAAAACTGTTTTTT
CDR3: CASSPPRQGGGEKLFF

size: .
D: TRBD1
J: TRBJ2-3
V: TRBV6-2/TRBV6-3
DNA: TGTGCCAGCAGTTACTGGACAGGGGGCACAGATACGCAGTATTTT
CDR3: CASSYWTGGTDTQYF

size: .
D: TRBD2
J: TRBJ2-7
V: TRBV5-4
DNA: TGTGCCAGCAGCGGTTGGACCGGGACTAGCGGGAGGGCCGGCTACGAGCAGTACTTC
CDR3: CASSGWTGTSGRAGYEQYF

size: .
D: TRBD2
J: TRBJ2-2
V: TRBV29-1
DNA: TGCAGCGTCGCCAGAAGGGGACTAGCGGGAGGGCCTCAGTTGGATACCGGGGAGCTGTTTTTT
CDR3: CSVARRGLAGGPQLDTGELFF

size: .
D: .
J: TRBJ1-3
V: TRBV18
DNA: TGTGCCAGCTCACCTAATCCACAGGGATTCTCTGGAAACACCATATATTTT
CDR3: CASSPNPQGFSGNTIYF

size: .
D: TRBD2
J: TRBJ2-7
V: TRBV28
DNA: TGTGCCAGCAGCCTCCGCCTCGCGGCTAGCGGGGCCTACGAGCAGTACTTC
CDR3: CASSLRLAASGAYEQYF

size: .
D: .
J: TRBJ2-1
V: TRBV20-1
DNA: TGCAGTGCTTTCCAAGGCAATGAGCAGTTCTTC
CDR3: CSAFQGNEQFF

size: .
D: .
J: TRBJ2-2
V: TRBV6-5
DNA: TGTGCCAGCAGTTTCGTAGGGGCTACCGGGGAGCTGTTTTTT
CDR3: CASSFVGATGELFF

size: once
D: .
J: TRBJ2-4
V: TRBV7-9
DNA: TGTGCCAGCAGCTTATTAGCCGGGACCCCACCCAAAAACATTCAGTACTTC
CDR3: CASSLLAGTPPKNIQYF

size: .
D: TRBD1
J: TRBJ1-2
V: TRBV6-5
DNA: TGTGCCAGCAGGAGACAGGGGGTGAGCTATGGCTACACCTTC
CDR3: CASRRQGVSYGYTF

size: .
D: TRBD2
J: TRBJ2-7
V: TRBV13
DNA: TGTGCCAGCAGCTTAGGCCGGGGGGGGATCTACGAGCAGTACTTC
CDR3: CASSLGRGGIYEQYF